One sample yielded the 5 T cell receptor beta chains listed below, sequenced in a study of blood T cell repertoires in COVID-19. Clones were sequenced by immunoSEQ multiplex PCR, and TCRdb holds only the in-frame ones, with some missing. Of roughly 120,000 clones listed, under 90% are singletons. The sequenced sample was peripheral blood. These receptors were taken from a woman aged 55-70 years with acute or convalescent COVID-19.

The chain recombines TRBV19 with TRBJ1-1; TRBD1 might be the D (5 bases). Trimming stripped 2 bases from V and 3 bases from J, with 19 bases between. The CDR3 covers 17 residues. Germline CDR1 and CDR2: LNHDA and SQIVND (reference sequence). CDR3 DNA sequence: TGTGCCAGTAGTATACCCCTCCACAGGCTTGATTACACTGAAGCTTTCTTT. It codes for CASSIPLHRLDYTEAFF.

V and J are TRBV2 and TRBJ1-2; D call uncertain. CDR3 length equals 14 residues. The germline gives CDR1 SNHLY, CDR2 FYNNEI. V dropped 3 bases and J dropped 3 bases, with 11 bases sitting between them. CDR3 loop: CASSDSLRDYGYTF. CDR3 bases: TGTGCCAGCAGTGATAGCCTCAGAGACTATGGCTACACCTTC. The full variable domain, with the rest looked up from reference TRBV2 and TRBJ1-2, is EPEVTQTPSHQVTQMGQEVILRCVPISNHLYFYWYRQILGQKVEFLVSFYNNEISEKSEIFDDQFSVERPDGSNFTLKIRSTKLEDSAMYFCASSDSLRDYGYTFGSGTRLTVV.

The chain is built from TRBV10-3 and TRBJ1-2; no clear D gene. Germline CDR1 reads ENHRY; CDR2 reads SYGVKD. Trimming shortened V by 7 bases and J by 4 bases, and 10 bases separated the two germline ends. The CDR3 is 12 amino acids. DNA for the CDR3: TGTGCCATCACCGAGACAAGCTATGGCTACACCTTC. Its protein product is CAITETSYGYTF.

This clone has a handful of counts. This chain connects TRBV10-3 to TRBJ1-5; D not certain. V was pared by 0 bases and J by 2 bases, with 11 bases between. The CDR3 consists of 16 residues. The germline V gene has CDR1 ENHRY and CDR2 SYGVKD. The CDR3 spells CAISESRGKGNQPQHF. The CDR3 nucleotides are TGTGCCATCAGTGAGTCTAGAGGTAAAGGCAATCAGCCCCAGCATTTT.

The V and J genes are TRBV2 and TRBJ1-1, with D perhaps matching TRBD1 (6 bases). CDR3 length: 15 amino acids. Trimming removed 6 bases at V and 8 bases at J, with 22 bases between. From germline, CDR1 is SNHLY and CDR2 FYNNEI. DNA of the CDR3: TGTGCCAGCAGCCTTACCCCGGACAGCCCTGGAGAAGCTTTCTTT. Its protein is CASSLTPDSPGEAFF.